The entry that follows covers one T cell receptor (beta chain) sequence. Sample time point: week 3, after first cycle of checkpoint inhibitor. These data originate in a study of blood T cell dynamics during melanoma immunotherapy. Clones were sequenced by immunoSEQ multiplex PCR, and TCRdb holds only the in-frame ones, with some missing. Of about 10,000 clones listed, 75% to 90% are singletons. CDR1 is MNHNS and CDR2 is SASEGT in the germline V gene. Trimming left V 10 bases short and J 2 bases short, with 19 bases between. The CDR3 totals 15 residues. The clonotype originates from a human donor with melanoma. The genes are TRBV6-1 and TRBJ2-3, with a weak D call TRBD2 (6 bases). The source was blood, collected from a patient treated with checkpoint blockade. CDR3 nucleotide sequence: TGTGCCACCCGTTTGCAAGGCGGGAACACAGATACGCAGTATTTT. It yields the protein CATRLQGGNTDTQYF.